Presented here are 18 T cell receptor beta chains from one specimen sequenced in a study of blood T cell repertoires in COVID-19. Assay used: immunoSEQ multiplex PCR; TCRdb lists only in-frame clones, some missing. The sample carries about 200,000 clones, about 86% recorded once. Sequenced material: peripheral blood. These receptors were obtained from a man aged 18 to 35 with active or convalescent COVID-19.

V usage is TRBV18 and J usage is TRBJ1-1; TRBD1 is a possible D gene (6 bases). The CDR3 length is 13 residues. Trimming shortened V by 9 bases and J by 1 base, and 12 bases separated the two germline ends. CDR1 and CDR2 from the germline V gene are KGHSH and LQKENI. This chain's CDR3 is CASRGGRNTEAFF. CDR3 DNA: TGTGCCAGTAGGGGGGGGCGGAACACTGAAGCTTTCTTT.

The gene calls are TRBV11-2 and TRBJ2-1; 11 bases agree with TRBD2. The CDR3 consists of 16 residues. The V segment lost 1 base and the J segment 7 bases; nucleotides outside the gene matches: 6. Germline-derived CDR1 and CDR2 are SGHAT and FQNNGV. This CDR3 is CASSLGLAGGENEQFF. The CDR3 DNA reads TGTGCCAGCAGCTTAGGTTTAGCGGGAGGGGAGAATGAGCAGTTCTTC.

The V and J genes are TRBV7-9 and TRBJ2-3, with D perhaps matching TRBD1 (6 bases). The V gene's germline CDR1 is SEHNR and CDR2 FQNEAQ (reference sequence). The CDR3 is 13 amino acids. V lost 4 bases to trimming and J lost 6 bases, with 11 bases between them. For the CDR3, the DNA is TGTGCCAGCAGCTCCCCGGGACACGATACGCAGTATTTT. The encoded protein is CASSSPGHDTQYF. The variable domain in full, completed from reference TRBV7-9 and TRBJ2-3, reads DTGVSQNPRHKITKRGQNVTFRCDPISEHNRLYWYRQTLGQGPEFLTYFQNEAQLEKSRLLSDRFSAERPKGSFSTLEIQRTEQGDSAMYLCASSSPGHDTQYFGPGTRLTVL.

The rearrangement joins TRBV27 to TRBJ1-2; a weak D match, TRBD1 (6 bases). Between the trimmed V and J ends, which lost 8 bases and 3 bases, there was a span of 10 bases. The CDR3 is 12 residues long. Germline V lookup: CDR1 MNHEY, CDR2 SMNVEV (reference sequence). The CDR3 here is CASQGPDYGYTF. CDR3 bases: TGTGCCAGCCAGGGGCCAGACTATGGCTACACCTTC.

The rearrangement uses TRBV7-2 and TRBJ1-1; D possibly corresponds to TRBD1 (5 bases). Trimming removed 5 bases from V and 6 bases from J, with 16 bases in between. Germline values: CDR1 SGHTA, CDR2 FQGNSA. The CDR3 contains 14 residues. The CDR3 bases are TGTGCCAGCAGCCCCCAGGGTGGGATCTCTGAAGCTTTCTTT. Encoded protein: CASSPQGGISEAFF. The full variable domain, with the rest looked up from reference TRBV7-2 and TRBJ1-1, is GAGVSQSPSNKVTEKGKDVELRCDPISGHTALYWYRQSLGQGLEFLIYFQGNSAPDKSGLPSDRFSAERTGGSVSTLTIQRTQQEDSAVYLCASSPQGGISEAFFGQGTRLTVV.

This sequence joins TRBV9 and TRBJ2-3; 7 bases line up with TRBD2. V lost 2 bases and J lost 2; bases outside the gene matches: 2. This CDR3 is 14 amino acids long. CDR1 and CDR2 from the germline V gene are SGDLS and YYNGEE. CDR3 protein: CASSVGDYTDTQYF. The DNA for the CDR3 is TGTGCCAGCAGCGTCGGGGACTACACAGATACGCAGTATTTT.

The chain recombines TRBV4-1 with TRBJ1-3; a weak D match, TRBD1 (5 bases). The CDR3 extends over 16 amino acids. V gave up 0 bases and J gave up 7 bases, with 16 bases separating them. Per germline, CDR1 MGHRA and CDR2 YSYEKL. CDR3 sequence reads: CASSQDPTNSGNTIYF. The CDR3 DNA follows: TGCGCCAGCAGCCAAGATCCCACCAACTCAGGGAACACCATATATTTT.

The chain has TRBV6-5 and TRBJ1-1; 7 bases are shared with TRBD1. The CDR3 length is 15 residues. Trimming cost V 7 bases and J 4 bases; bases outside gene matches: 12. CDR1 is MNHEY, CDR2 SVGAGI, per germline. CDR3 loop: CASTTRGQASTEAFF. The DNA of the CDR3 is TGTGCCAGCACGACCCGAGGACAGGCCTCCACTGAAGCTTTCTTT.

This clone was seen once. This chain joins TRBV9 and TRBJ1-1, with a weak D call TRBD1 (5 bases). Trimming took off 1 base at V and 4 bases at J, with 11 bases between the two ends. This CDR3 is built from 14 residues. Germline V lookup: CDR1 SGDLS, CDR2 YYNGEE. CDR3 in amino acids: CASSVSGGGTEAFF. CDR3 bases: TGTGCCAGCAGCGTATCAGGCGGGGGCACTGAAGCTTTCTTT.

This rearrangement joins TRBV27 to TRBJ1-5, with 7 bases identical to TRBD1. CDR3 length: 13 amino acids. Trimming took 8 bases from V and 6 from J; bases not matched to a gene: 7. Per germline, CDR1 MNHEY and CDR2 SMNVEV (reference sequence). The CDR3 spells CASLGQDGQPQHF. The CDR3 DNA follows: TGTGCCAGCTTAGGACAGGACGGTCAGCCCCAGCATTTT.

This clone showed up just once. The J gene is TRBJ2-1, the V gene TRBV24-1; D possibly corresponds to TRBD1 (6 bases). The CDR3 spans 15 residues. Germline assignment: CDR1 KGHDR and CDR2 SFDVKD. Trimming cost V 0 bases and J 3 bases, with 8 bases left between them. Here the CDR3 reads CATSDLIQGYNEQFF. The DNA for the CDR3 is TGTGCCACCAGTGATTTGATACAGGGCTACAATGAGCAGTTCTTC.

This clone has just one count. The chain uses TRBV4-2 and TRBJ1-1, with 7 bases aligning to TRBD1. CDR3 length: 15 residues. CDR1 is LGHNA and CDR2 is YNFKEQ in the germline V gene. V was pared by 0 bases and J by 4 bases, with 5 bases of the junction left unmatched. DNA of the CDR3: TGTGCCAGCAGCCAAGAAACAGGGGTCAGCACTGAAGCTTTCTTT. This sequence encodes CASSQETGVSTEAFF.

This rearrangement joins TRBV6-1 to TRBJ1-6; 7 nucleotides line up with TRBD1. CDR3 length: 16 residues. Germline assignment: CDR1 MNHNS and CDR2 SASEGT. Trimming cost V 3 bases and J 0 bases; bases outside gene matches: 2. The CDR3: CASSDGDSSYNSPLHF. CDR3 DNA sequence: TGTGCCAGCAGTGATGGGGACAGCTCCTATAATTCACCCCTCCACTTT.

CDR3 in amino acids: CASTFPTPRGDTQYF. In DNA form, the CDR3 reads TGTGCCAGCACATTCCCGACTCCACGGGGAGATACGCAGTATTTT. The V call is TRBV28, the J call TRBJ2-3; tentatively, D is TRBD2 (5 bases). This CDR3 contains 15 residues. The V and J ends lost 7 bases and 5 bases respectively, with 19 bases between them. Looked up from germline, CDR1 is MDHEN and CDR2 is SYDVKM. The whole variable domain, filled in from reference TRBV28 and TRBJ2-3, reads DVKVTQSSRYLVKRTGEKVFLECVQDMDHENMFWYRQDPGLGLRLIYFSYDVKMKEKGDIPEGYSVSREKKERFSLILESASTNQTSMYLCASTFPTPRGDTQYFGPGTRLTVL.

The CDR3 nucleotides read TGTGCCAGCAGCTTAGAAGGTGCAGGGGGCCTTCGAGGAGAGACCCAGTACTTC. Protein sequence: CASSLEGAGGLRGETQYF. The gene calls are TRBV7-9 and TRBJ2-5; 8 nucleotides match TRBD1. Germline CDR1 and CDR2: SEHNR and FQNEAQ (reference sequence). V was pared by 1 base and J by 4 bases, with 14 bases of the junction left unmatched. The CDR3 runs 18 residues.

The rearrangement joins TRBV28 to TRBJ2-7; TRBD1 might be the D (5 bases). Trimming removed 5 bases at V and 6 bases at J, with 17 bases between. Germline assignment: CDR1 MDHEN and CDR2 SYDVKM. This CDR3 comprises 14 residues. CDR3 DNA: TGTGCCAGCAGTCCAGACAGTTTGTTCCGCGAGCAGTACTTC. Its translation is CASSPDSLFREQYF.

The CDR3 here is CASSLGADYEQYF. The CDR3 DNA is TGTGCCAGCAGCTTAGGCGCGGACTACGAGCAGTACTTC. The chain employs TRBV7-9 and TRBJ2-7; no definite D call. CDR1 and CDR2 from the germline V gene are SEHNR and FQNEAQ (reference sequence). Trimming left V 1 base short and J 3 bases short, with 7 bases between. The CDR3 consists of 13 residues.

This clone was counted a few times. The chain joins TRBV30 to TRBJ2-1; TRBD2 agrees at 9 bases. The V and J ends lost 0 bases and 4 bases, in that order; junction bases with no gene match: 4. This CDR3 spans 15 amino acids. Germline CDR1 and CDR2: GTSNPN and SVGIG (reference sequence). In DNA, the CDR3 is TGTGCCTGGAGTGTATTTAGCGGGGGTTACAATGAGCAGTTCTTC. Its translation: CAWSVFSGGYNEQFF.